The clone carrying this TCR beta chain was counted a few times. The antigen remains undetermined. The sample is drawn from a study of T cells after yellow fever vaccination. Study findings and constraints: Faster peaking, at day 5 versus 15, marked a secondary response that was weaker.

One entry per CDR3 protein results from TCRdb running MiXCR on the 5' RACE reads. This sample carries 350,000 or so distinct CDR3 sequences, 8% to 9.5% of them seen once, and the ten largest clones take 15% to 20%. The CDR3 totals 15 residues. The germline CDR1 and CDR2 sequences are MGHRA and YSYEKL. V was trimmed by 8 bases and J by 6 bases, leaving 20 bases between them. This chain links TRBV4-1 with TRBJ2-1; D gene ambiguous. Sequencing used PBMCs, obtained roughly 46 days after the first yellow fever vaccination. The receptor comes from a man between 18 and 35 years old who received the YFV17D yellow fever vaccine. This chain's CDR3 is CASSYRPVGSNEQFF. CDR3 nucleotide sequence: TGCGCCAGCTCGTACCGGCCCGTTGGTAGCAATGAGCAGTTCTTC.